Each of the 30 T cell receptor beta chains below was sequenced from the same sample in a study of T cells after yellow fever vaccination. In TCRdb, the 5' RACE reads were re-called with MiXCR into one record per CDR3 protein. The sample carries about 310,000 distinct CDR3 sequences, around 3.6% recorded once. The sample here was PBMCs, taken on the day of the yellow fever booster vaccination. These receptors all stem from a man in his late teens or twenties who received the YFV17D yellow fever vaccine.

This chain uses TRBV7-8 with TRBJ1-2; 12 positions match TRBD1. The germline V gene encodes CDR1 SGHVS and CDR2 FQNEAQ. This CDR3 spans 15 amino acids. The junction had 4 bases not matched to a gene; V was cut back by 5 bases and J by 3 bases. This CDR3 reads CASSEGQGAHYGYTF. The CDR3 bases are TGTGCCAGCAGCGAGGGACAGGGGGCTCACTATGGCTACACCTTC.

This clonotype was recorded many times. This chain uses TRBV19 with TRBJ2-2; D is possibly TRBD1 (5 bases). The CDR3 is 16 residues long. The germline V gene encodes CDR1 LNHDA and CDR2 SQIVND (reference sequence). Trimming took 3 bases from V and 3 from J, leaving 14 bases between them. CDR3 nucleotide sequence: TGTGCCAGTAGTATGAATGGGGCGCAGGACACCGGGGAGCTGTTTTTT. This sequence encodes CASSMNGAQDTGELFF.

The J gene is TRBJ2-5, the V gene TRBV4-1, with TRBD1 as a possible D gene (5 bases). The CDR3 is 13 residues long. Trimming removed 1 base from V and 3 bases from J, with 6 bases in between. Germline V gene data show CDR1 as MGHRA and CDR2 as YSYEKL. The DNA for the CDR3 is TGCGCCAGCAGCCAAGTAGGGGAAGAGACCCAGTACTTC. It codes for CASSQVGEETQYF.

This clonotype showed up just a few times. This chain joins TRBV9 and TRBJ2-1, with TRBD1 matching 11 bases. Germline V gene data show CDR1 as SGDLS and CDR2 as YYNGEE. This CDR3 contains 15 residues. Trimming cost V 2 bases and J 9 bases; bases outside gene matches: 7. The CDR3 bases are TGTGCCAGCAGCGTTAGGGGACAGGGGGTAAGTGAGCAGTTCTTC. Residues: CASSVRGQGVSEQFF. The variable domain in full, with the rest retrieved from reference TRBV9 and TRBJ2-1, is DSGVTQTPKHLITATGQRVTLRCSPRSGDLSVYWYQQSLDQGLQFLIQYYNGEERAKGNILERFSAQQFPDLHSELNLSSLELGDSALYFCASSVRGQGVSEQFFGPGTRLTVL.

There are many counts of this clonotype. CDR3 in amino acids: CASSLGDWVEAFF. In nucleotides, the CDR3 is TGTGCCAGCAGCTTAGGTGATTGGGTCGAAGCTTTCTTT. The chain employs TRBV7-9 and TRBJ1-1; D ambiguous. The CDR3 is made up of 13 amino acids. Trimming removed 1 base from V and 8 bases from J, with 11 bases in between. Germline-derived CDR1 and CDR2 are SEHNR and FQNEAQ (reference sequence).

The chain recombines TRBV6-2 or TRBV6-3 with TRBJ2-2; the match to TRBD1 covers 7 bases. Germline trimming cut 1 base from V and 5 bases from J; bases unmatched to any gene: 4. Germline V gives CDR1 MNHEY, CDR2 SVGEGT. The CDR3 length is 15 residues. CDR3: CASSYYKDRTGELFF. The DNA for the CDR3 is TGTGCCAGCAGTTACTATAAGGACAGGACCGGGGAGCTGTTTTTT.

This clonotype occurred many times. The chain joins TRBV10-3 to TRBJ2-3; 8 bases align to TRBD2. The V segment lost 0 bases and the J segment 5 bases; nucleotides outside the gene matches: 10. Looked up from germline, CDR1 is ENHRY and CDR2 is SYGVKD. This CDR3 comprises 17 residues. CDR3 nucleotide sequence: TGTGCCATCAGTGAGTCTCTTACTGCGGGGGGACAAGATACGCAGTATTTT. Translated, it gives CAISESLTAGGQDTQYF.

This clonotype was picked up a small number of times. The J gene is TRBJ1-6, the V gene TRBV11-2, with D unresolved. The CDR3 loop spans 12 amino acids. Germline CDR1 and CDR2: SGHAT and FQNNGV. Trimming pared 6 bases from V and 6 bases from J, leaving 6 bases between. In DNA form, the CDR3 reads TGTGCCAGCAGTTCTTTTAATTCACCCCTCCACTTT. Amino acids: CASSSFNSPLHF.

This clonotype was counted at least ten times. The chain is built from TRBV11-2 and TRBJ2-1; 9 nucleotides line up with TRBD2. CDR3 length equals 16 residues. Trimming at V came to 6 bases and at J to 9 bases, leaving 15 bases not matched to a gene. The germline V gene has CDR1 SGHAT and CDR2 FQNNGV. CDR3 in amino acids: CASRPLAGGLDFEQFF. The CDR3 DNA sequence: TGTGCCAGCAGACCTTTGGCGGGGGGGCTGGATTTTGAGCAGTTCTTC.

This clonotype appeared a few times. The chain couples TRBV3-1 to TRBJ2-1; perhaps TRBD2 as D (5 bases). The V and J ends lost 0 bases and 1 base respectively, with 10 bases between them. The CDR3 sequence is 16 residues long. Per the germline V gene, CDR1 is LGHDT and CDR2 is YNNKEL (reference sequence). CDR3 sequence (DNA): TGTGCCAGCAGCCAAGAATGGCCGGGGTCCTACAATGAGCAGTTCTTC. This gives the protein CASSQEWPGSYNEQFF.

This clonotype has just a few counts. The junction differs from germline at one of its ends, possibly a read error. The CDR3 coding sequence is TGTGCCACCAGTGATGAACTTGACAGCTACGATGAGCAGTTCTTC. Translation gives CATSDELDSYDEQFF. The chain couples TRBV24-1 to TRBJ2-1; the D gene is possibly TRBD1 (5 bases). Germline values: CDR1 KGHDR, CDR2 SFDVKD. The CDR3 has 15 amino acids.

This clonotype was seen repeatedly, ten times or more. The chain is built from TRBV7-2 and TRBJ1-3; D not resolved. V was clipped by 6 bases and J by 0 bases, with 15 bases between them. There are 16 residues in the CDR3. Per the germline V gene, CDR1 is SGHTA and CDR2 is FQGNSA. The CDR3 is CASSSSYFVSGNTIYF. The CDR3 coding sequence is TGTGCCAGCAGTTCATCGTATTTCGTCTCTGGAAACACCATATATTTT. The full variable domain, with the rest looked up from reference TRBV7-2 and TRBJ1-3, is GAGVSQSPSNKVTEKGKDVELRCDPISGHTALYWYRQSLGQGLEFLIYFQGNSAPDKSGLPSDRFSAERTGGSVSTLTIQRTQQEDSAVYLCASSSSYFVSGNTIYFGEGSWLTVV.

There are many counts of this clonotype. This chain connects TRBV7-2 to TRBJ1-1; D may be TRBD1 (6 bases). The length of the CDR3 is 14 residues. The V end lost 5 bases, the J end lost 1 base, and 11 bases lay between the germline ends. From germline, CDR1 is SGHTA and CDR2 FQGNSA. CDR3 bases: TGTGCCAGCAGCAAGGGACAATGGAACACTGAAGCTTTCTTT. Its translation: CASSKGQWNTEAFF.

The sample holds many counts of this clonotype. This rearrangement joins TRBV5-1 to TRBJ2-5; unclear D gene. Per germline, CDR1 SGHRS and CDR2 YFSETQ. The CDR3 consists of 13 residues. V was shortened by 0 bases and J by 5 bases, with 8 bases between the two germline ends. The CDR3 is CASSLVASETQYF. The CDR3 DNA reads as TGCGCCAGCAGCTTGGTTGCGTCGGAGACCCAGTACTTC.

This clonotype was seen many times. This rearrangement joins TRBV6-5 to TRBJ1-1, with D uncertain. CDR1 and CDR2 from the germline V gene are MNHEY and SVGAGI. V dropped 4 bases and J dropped 2 bases, with 8 bases sitting between them. The length of the CDR3 is 13 residues. DNA of the CDR3: TGTGCCAGCAGTTTTCGGACCAACACTGAAGCTTTCTTT. It encodes CASSFRTNTEAFF.

This clonotype has more than one count but fewer than ten. This chain uses TRBV20-1 with TRBJ2-7, with D maybe TRBD2 (5 bases). The CDR3 has 15 amino acids. The V gene's germline CDR1 is DFQATT and CDR2 SNEGSKA (reference sequence). V lost 1 base and J lost 1, with 14 bases in between. In DNA form, the CDR3 reads TGCAGTGCTAGAGGCCGCCCGGGAAATTCCTACGAGCAGTACTTC. It encodes CSARGRPGNSYEQYF.

This clonotype has a count of ten or more. CDR3 nucleotides: TGTGCCAGCGCCCCGGGACAGTCGAGATACGAGCAGTACGTC. This sequence encodes CASAPGQSRYEQYV. This chain joins TRBV28 and TRBJ2-7; 7 positions match TRBD1. V lost 8 bases, J lost 4 bases, and 11 bases stayed unmatched. CDR1 and CDR2 (germline): MDHEN, SYDVKM. The CDR3 covers 14 residues.

This clonotype appeared many times. The chain joins TRBV20-1 to TRBJ1-3; D gene uncertain. The CDR3 totals 13 residues. The V gene's germline CDR1 is DFQATT and CDR2 SNEGSKA (reference sequence). The V and J ends lost 1 base and 1 base respectively, with 5 bases between them. This CDR3 is CSARGTSGNTIYF. For the CDR3, the DNA is TGCAGTGCTAGAGGGACGTCTGGAAACACCATATATTTT.

V gene TRBV7-9 combines with J gene TRBJ1-2, with D possibly being TRBD1 (6 bases). Trimming cost V 7 bases and J 3 bases, with 21 bases left between them. This CDR3 spans 16 amino acids. CDR1 SEHNR and CDR2 FQNEAQ come from the germline V gene (reference sequence). The CDR3 DNA follows: TGTGCCAGCACGCAGTGGGGAGACAGGCGATACTATGGCTACACCTTC. Translating gives CASTQWGDRRYYGYTF.

This clonotype was counted ten times or more. The chain joins TRBV18 to TRBJ1-1, with D tentatively TRBD1 (5 bases). V was cut by 6 bases and J by 1 base, with 9 bases left in between. This CDR3 has 13 amino acids. CDR1 and CDR2 (germline): KGHSH, LQKENI. In DNA form, the CDR3 reads TGTGCCAGCTCCAGGGAGGCGAACACTGAAGCTTTCTTT. It is translated as CASSREANTEAFF.

This clonotype was detected many times. V gene TRBV9 combines with J gene TRBJ1-1, with D unresolved. This CDR3 is built from 15 residues. V was clipped by 0 bases and J by 0 bases, with 9 bases between them. Germline CDR1 and CDR2: SGDLS and YYNGEE. DNA of the CDR3: TGTGCCAGCAGCGTAGTAGAGAGCTTGAACACTGAAGCTTTCTTT. Residues: CASSVVESLNTEAFF.

This clonotype was observed many times. This chain connects TRBV9 to TRBJ1-3; weak D call: TRBD1 (5 bases). CDR1 and CDR2 from the germline V gene are SGDLS and YYNGEE. Trimming pared 4 bases from V and 2 bases from J, leaving 13 bases between. This CDR3 spans 15 amino acids. CDR3 in amino acids: CASSSQGFAGNTIYF. Here the CDR3 DNA reads TGTGCCAGCAGCAGCCAGGGTTTTGCTGGAAACACCATATATTTT. The full variable domain, its missing parts supplied by reference TRBV9 and TRBJ1-3, is DSGVTQTPKHLITATGQRVTLRCSPRSGDLSVYWYQQSLDQGLQFLIQYYNGEERAKGNILERFSAQQFPDLHSELNLSSLELGDSALYFCASSSQGFAGNTIYFGEGSWLTVV.

This clonotype was observed many times. CDR3 DNA: TGTGCCAGCAGCTACGCCTTAGGACAGGGGGCGAACACCGGGGAGCTGTTTTTT. Amino acids: CASSYALGQGANTGELFF. The genes are TRBV5-6 and TRBJ2-2; TRBD1 aligns across 10 bases. After removal of 3 bases from V and 0 bases from J, the junction contained 8 bases not matched to a gene. Germline lookup yields CDR1 SGHDT and CDR2 YYEEEE. This CDR3 has 18 residues.

This clonotype was seen repeatedly, ten times or more. The chain combines TRBV4-3 with TRBJ1-1; D ambiguous. Trimming cost V 1 base and J 11 bases, with 20 bases left between them. The germline V gene encodes CDR1 LGHNA and CDR2 YSLEER. This CDR3 region has 15 residues. CDR3 loop: CASSQGNTIVGGAFF. The CDR3 DNA reads as TGCGCCAGCAGCCAAGGGAATACGATAGTAGGAGGGGCTTTCTTT.

In its sample, this clonotype was seen many times. The chain uses TRBV20-1 and TRBJ2-1; the D call may be TRBD1 or TRBD2 (6 bases each). CDR3 length: 13 amino acids. The V gene lost 3 bases and the J gene lost 8 bases, with 14 bases spanning the gap. CDR1 DFQATT and CDR2 SNEGSKA come from the germline V gene (reference sequence). In nucleotides, the CDR3 is TGCAGTGCTAGGTGGGGGGCCATCTATGAGCAGTTCTTC. It translates to CSARWGAIYEQFF.

The chain employs TRBV7-2 and TRBJ2-3, with TRBD2 matching 12 bases. Germline loops: CDR1 SGHTA, CDR2 FQGNSA. The CDR3 spans 17 residues. The junction had 7 bases not matched to a gene; V was cut back by 4 bases and J by 2 bases. The CDR3 region is CASSYGLAGTLTDTQYF. CDR3 nucleotides: TGTGCCAGCAGCTATGGACTAGCGGGGACCCTCACAGATACGCAGTATTTT.

This clonotype was observed at least ten times. The chain recombines TRBV18 with TRBJ2-3; D call uncertain. Trimming stripped 2 bases from V and 0 bases from J, with 12 bases between. The CDR3 extends over 16 amino acids. CDR1 is KGHSH, CDR2 LQKENI, per germline. This chain's CDR3 is CASSPVFGASTDTQYF. CDR3 DNA: TGTGCCAGCTCACCAGTATTCGGAGCTAGCACAGATACGCAGTATTTT. The full variable domain, in which reference TRBV18 and TRBJ2-3 provide the parts outside the CDR3, is NAGVMQNPRHLVRRRGQEARLRCSPMKGHSHVYWYRQLPEEGLKFMVYLQKENIIDESGMPKERFSAEFPKEGPSILRIQQVVRGDSAAYFCASSPVFGASTDTQYFGPGTRLTVL.

This clonotype was observed many times. This sequence joins TRBV9 and TRBJ2-5; the match to TRBD2 covers 12 bases. Germline CDR1 SGDLS, CDR2 YYNGEE. CDR3 length: 17 residues. V gave up 4 bases and J gave up 4 bases; unmatched junction bases: 11. The CDR3, as DNA: TGTGCCAGCAGCCCCTACGGGGGACTAGCGGGTAGAGAGACCCAGTACTTC. It is translated as CASSPYGGLAGRETQYF.

This clonotype was detected ten times or more. This chain uses TRBV10-2 with TRBJ2-5; D is uncertain. The V end was cut by 10 bases, the J end by 5 bases, with 17 bases between. The germline V gene encodes CDR1 WSHSY and CDR2 SAAADI. This CDR3 comprises 13 residues. The CDR3 reads CATSRGHRETQYF. Written as DNA, the CDR3 is TGCGCCACCTCGAGAGGCCACCGGGAGACCCAGTACTTC.

There are a few counts of this clonotype. The V gene is TRBV5-1, the J gene TRBJ2-1; TRBD2 matches at 9 bases. The CDR3 consists of 15 residues. Trimming at V came to 4 bases and at J to 8 bases, leaving 10 bases not matched to a gene. Germline CDR1 is SGHRS and CDR2 is YFSETQ. The CDR3 coding sequence is TGCGCCAGCAGCATGGGACTAGCCCCCCTCGATGAGCAGTTCTTC. As protein: CASSMGLAPLDEQFF.